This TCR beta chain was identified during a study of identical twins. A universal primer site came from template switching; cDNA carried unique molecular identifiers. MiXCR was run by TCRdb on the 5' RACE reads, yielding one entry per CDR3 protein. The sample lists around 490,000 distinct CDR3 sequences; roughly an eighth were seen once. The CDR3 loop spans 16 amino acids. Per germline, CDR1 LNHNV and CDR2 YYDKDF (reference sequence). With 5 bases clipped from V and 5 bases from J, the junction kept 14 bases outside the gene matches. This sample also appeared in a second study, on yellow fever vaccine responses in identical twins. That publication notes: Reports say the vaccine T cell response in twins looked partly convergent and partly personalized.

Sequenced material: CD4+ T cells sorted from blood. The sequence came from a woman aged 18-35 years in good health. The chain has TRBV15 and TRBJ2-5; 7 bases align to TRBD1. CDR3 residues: CATSRDRAQPRETQYF. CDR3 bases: TGTGCCACCAGCCGCGACAGGGCACAACCGAGGGAGACCCAGTACTTC.